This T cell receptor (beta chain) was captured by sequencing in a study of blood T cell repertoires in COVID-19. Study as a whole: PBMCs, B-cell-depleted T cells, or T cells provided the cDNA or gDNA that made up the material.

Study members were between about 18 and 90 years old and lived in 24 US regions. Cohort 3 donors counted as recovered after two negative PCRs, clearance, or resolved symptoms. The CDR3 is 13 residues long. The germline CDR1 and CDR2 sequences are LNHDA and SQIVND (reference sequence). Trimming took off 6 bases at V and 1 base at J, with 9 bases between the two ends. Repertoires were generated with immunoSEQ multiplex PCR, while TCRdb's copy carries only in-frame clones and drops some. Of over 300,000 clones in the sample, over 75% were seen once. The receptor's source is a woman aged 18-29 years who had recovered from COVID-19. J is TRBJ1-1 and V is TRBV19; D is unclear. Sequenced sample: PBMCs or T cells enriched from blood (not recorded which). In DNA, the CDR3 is TGTGCCAGTAGGCTCAGAGGGAACACTGAAGCTTTCTTT. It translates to CASRLRGNTEAFF.